This T cell receptor (beta chain) was retrieved from a study of blood T cell repertoires in COVID-19 (dated by TCRdb to the early 2020s). Turning to the overall study: Samples covering the acute and convalescent phases of COVID-19 were provided by collaborators in the United States, Italy and Spain. The prospective study material was composed of cDNA or gDNA derived from T cells, B-cell-depleted T cells, or PBMCs. The dataset comprised deeply sampled blood TCRbeta repertoires from subjects exposed to, actively infected with, or recovered from COVID-19. The repertoires were released in a freely available public database meant as a resource for research on the immune response to SARS-CoV-2. The samples were drawn from two sources: the first 160 participants of the ongoing ImmuneRACE study, and 1,000 to 1,500 subjects contributed by 6 global collaborators. Nearly every sample came with metadata listing a de-identified subject ID, COVID-19 status, age in years and sex. Where available, HLA class I and class II types were obtained from metadata supplied by the sample provider rather than from assay-based typing. What the study reported, not specific to this receptor: How much clinical and demographic metadata was included differed by source and by participant, and the metadata was provided uncurated.

Trimming removed 4 bases from V and 0 bases from J, leaving 10 bases between the germline ends. CDR1 and CDR2, per the germline V gene (reference sequence), are SEHNR and FQNEAQ. CDR3 length: 15 amino acids, cysteine to phenylalanine. Only CDR3 DNA remains: 45 bases, in frame from the first base. TCRbeta CDR3 regions were amplified from genomic DNA by means of the immunoSEQ Assay, a bias-controlled multiplex PCR. Per the authors' processing: The number of nucleated cells in each sample was estimated from the amplification of reference gene primers within the assay. To quantify the absolute abundance of each unique TCRbeta CDR3 rearrangement, sequence reads were collapsed and filtered. For each sample, productive Simpson clonality was calculated as the square root of Simpson's diversity index over productive rearrangements. TCRdb obtained this table from immuneACCESS and retained in-frame rearrangements with V and J assigned. These tables miss some clones; where compared with another copy, unresolved V genes account for less than half of the shortfall, and the remainder is unexplained. V and J calls and clone size are copied from that table; D and trimming were computed from the DNA. For this sample the table gives about 55,000 clones, of which around four fifths were detected only once. 11% to 15% of the sample lies in the top ten.

The collaborating institutions used their own protocols to collect whole blood in K2EDTA tubes. For TCRbeta analysis, collaborator samples were shipped as frozen whole blood, as isolated PBMCs, or as DNA extracted from either sample type. Worth noting for this clone: This receptor's antigen is unknown. The sample holds no much larger clone one base away, and base qualities are not on file.

What was sequenced was peripheral blood. The rearranged chain carries TRBV7-9 and TRBJ2-1; a tentative D call is TRBD2 (6 bases match). The clonotype comes from a human donor in a cohort sampled during active COVID-19. The CDR3 region has the sequence CASSSVGGSYNEQFF. In nucleotide form, the sequence is TGTGCCAGCAGCTCCGTCGGGGGCTCCTACAATGAGCAGTTCTTC.